These 10 T cell receptor beta chains share one sample of origin, sequenced in a study of T cell changes during pregnancy in multiple sclerosis. Sequencing used immunoSEQ multiplex PCR; TCRdb keeps in-frame clones, though not all of them. The repertoire holds 68,000 or so clones, with more than 80% as singletons. Sequenced here: peripheral blood, sampled in the second trimester of pregnancy. These receptors were taken from a female donor with multiple sclerosis, enrolled in a pregnancy study.

This chain joins TRBV6-4 and TRBJ2-3; TRBD1 agrees at 12 bases. Germline loops: CDR1 MRHNA, CDR2 SNTAGT. The CDR3 runs to 15 residues. Trimming removed 8 bases from V and 4 bases from J; junction bases left unmatched: 7. The CDR3 here is CASGPGTGGADTQYF. The CDR3 nucleotides are TGTGCCAGCGGCCCCGGGACAGGGGGCGCAGATACGCAGTATTTT.

The V gene is TRBV10-3, the J gene TRBJ1-2; D uncertain. The germline V gene has CDR1 ENHRY and CDR2 SYGVKD. This CDR3 comprises 14 residues. Trimming left V 10 bases short and J 0 bases short, with 15 bases between. The CDR3 coding sequence is TGTGCCACCCACGCCTTGGGAGCTAACTATGGCTACACCTTC. Translation gives CATHALGANYGYTF.

The CDR3 bases are TGTGCCAGCAGCTTGGGTCTAGCGGGGGGGCAGCAGTACTTC. Translation: CASSLGLAGGQQYF. This chain uses TRBV7-3 with TRBJ2-5; TRBD2 aligns across 12 bases. The CDR3 contains 14 residues. Looked up from germline, CDR1 is SGHTA and CDR2 is FQGTGA. V gave up 3 bases and J gave up 11 bases; unmatched junction bases: 7.

The gene calls are TRBV29-1 and TRBJ2-3, with a possible D match to TRBD2 (6 bases). The germline V gene has CDR1 SQVTM and CDR2 ANQGSEA. This CDR3 spans 17 amino acids. Deletions cut 7 bases from V and 4 bases from J, with 27 bases between. The CDR3 spells CSGRDFTAGTRADTQYF. CDR3 DNA sequence: TGCAGCGGCCGGGACTTCACCGCCGGAACCCGGGCAGATACGCAGTATTTT.

The rearrangement links TRBV6-5 to TRBJ2-5; D is unclear. V lost 3 bases to trimming and J lost 5 bases, with 10 bases between them. The CDR3 length is 13 residues. Germline CDR1 and CDR2: MNHEY and SVGAGI. DNA for the CDR3: TGTGCCAGCAGTTATACCGGGTCCGAGACCCAGTACTTC. Translation: CASSYTGSETQYF.

This clone has just one count. The chain uses TRBV7-3 and TRBJ1-1; D gene ambiguous. Germline loops: CDR1 SGHTA, CDR2 FQGTGA. The CDR3 totals 12 residues. Trimming took off 9 bases at V and 1 base at J, with 9 bases between the two ends. Here the CDR3 DNA reads TGTGCCAGTGGACTGGGGAACACTGAAGCTTTCTTT. Protein: CASGLGNTEAFF.

The chain employs TRBV6-1 and TRBJ2-7; possibly TRBD2 for D (6 bases). The CDR3 loop spans 14 amino acids. Germline values: CDR1 MNHNS, CDR2 SASEGT. The V end was cut by 7 bases, the J end by 3 bases, with 16 bases between. The CDR3 DNA sequence: TGTGCCAGCATTGGGGGGAAGAGTAGCTACGAGCAGTACTTC. Translation: CASIGGKSSYEQYF.

The gene calls are TRBV14 and TRBJ1-2; D is perhaps TRBD1 (5 bases). This CDR3 is built from 15 residues. V shed 1 base and J shed 3 bases, with 12 bases lying between them. Germline V CDR1 and CDR2: SGHDN, FVKESK. CDR3 amino acids: CASSQAGAGDYGYTF. Written as DNA, the CDR3 is TGTGCCAGCAGCCAAGCGGGCGCGGGGGACTATGGCTACACCTTC.

The chain uses TRBV27 and TRBJ2-1; D might be TRBD1 (7 bases). Trimming took 7 bases from V and 9 from J, leaving 10 bases between them. In germline, CDR1 is MNHEY, CDR2 SMNVEV (reference sequence). The CDR3 is 11 residues long. As DNA, the CDR3 is TGTGCCAGCATCCAGGGGGGTGAGCAGTTCTTC. It specifies CASIQGGEQFF.

The chain combines TRBV9 with TRBJ2-3, with 8 nucleotides matching TRBD1. The junction had 8 bases not matched to a gene; V was cut back by 3 bases and J by 2 bases. The CDR3 has 16 amino acids. Germline V gene data show CDR1 as SGDLS and CDR2 as YYNGEE. CDR3 in DNA: TGTGCCAGCAGCGCTGGGGACAGGCCCGACACAGATACGCAGTATTTT. Its translation: CASSAGDRPDTDTQYF.